Described below is a single T cell receptor (beta chain) sequence and its context. The sample comes from a study of control samples from healthy donors and cancer patients. Assay used: immunoSEQ multiplex PCR; TCRdb lists only in-frame clones, some missing. This sample has 130,000 or so clones, with around nine tenths found just once. CDR1 and CDR2 (germline): SGHAT, FQNNGV. CDR3 length: 13 amino acids. Trimming took off 5 bases at V and 1 base at J, with 7 bases between the two ends. The receptor comes from a man aged 25-45 years in good health. The sequenced sample consisted of blood. This chain links TRBV11-2 with TRBJ2-3; D remains ambiguous. This CDR3 reads CASSRRGTDTQYF. The CDR3 coding sequence is TGTGCCAGCAGCCGTCGCGGCACAGATACGCAGTATTTT.